Below are 14 T cell receptor beta chains sequenced from a single sample in a study of cytomegalovirus exposure and HLA in healthy donors. 60 Vbeta and 13 Jbeta primers were used in PCR. Data came from immunoSEQ multiplex PCR; TCRdb stores just in-frame clones and leaves some out. The repertoire holds under 150,000 clones, with under 90% as singletons. Material: PBMCs. The receptors were gathered from a man between 18 and 35 years old in good health and CMV-seronegative.

The chain couples TRBV6-5 to TRBJ1-1, with D hard to call. The V end lost 8 bases, the J end lost 1 base, and 14 bases lay between the germline ends. In germline, CDR1 is MNHEY, CDR2 SVGAGI. This CDR3 has 14 amino acids. The CDR3 coding sequence is TGTGCCAGCCGGGTAGGGAGAAGGAACACTGAAGCTTTCTTT. It translates to CASRVGRRNTEAFF.

The chain couples TRBV19 to TRBJ1-1; D is unclear. With 6 bases removed from V and 5 bases from J, the gap between germline ends came to 10 bases. Germline V gene sequence: CDR1 LNHDA, CDR2 SQIVND (reference sequence). The CDR3 extends over 12 amino acids. CDR3 protein: CASSFRGTEAFF. Here the CDR3 DNA reads TGTGCCAGTAGCTTCAGAGGAACTGAAGCTTTCTTT.

V gene TRBV9 combines with J gene TRBJ2-1; TRBD1 is a possible D gene (6 bases). V was cut by 4 bases and J by 14 bases, with 16 bases left in between. CDR3 size: 12 residues. The germline V gene has CDR1 SGDLS and CDR2 YYNGEE. The CDR3 DNA reads TGTGCCAGCAGCCCGAGGGGGACCGAAGAGTTCTTC. This gives the protein CASSPRGTEEFF.

The chain has TRBV5-8 and TRBJ2-5; weak D call: TRBD1 (5 bases). Trimming removed 2 bases at V and 3 bases at J, with 11 bases between. This CDR3 has 14 amino acids. In germline, CDR1 is SGHTS, CDR2 YDEGEE. CDR3 sequence reads: CASSLTTVEETQYF. CDR3 coding DNA: TGTGCCAGCAGCTTAACGACAGTCGAAGAGACCCAGTACTTC. The variable domain in full, completed from reference TRBV5-8 and TRBJ2-5, reads EAGVTQSPTHLIKTRGQQATLRCSPISGHTSVYWYQQALGLGLQFLLWYDEGEERNRGNFPPRFSGRQFPNYSSELNVNALELEDSALYLCASSLTTVEETQYFGPGTRLLVL.

This chain connects TRBV5-6 to TRBJ2-5, with 14 bases lining up with TRBD2. This CDR3 contains 16 residues. After removal of 5 bases from V and 4 bases from J, the junction contained 7 bases not matched to a gene. Germline values: CDR1 SGHDT, CDR2 YYEEEE. This CDR3 is CASSDPGLAGVETQYF. DNA of the CDR3: TGTGCCAGCAGTGACCCGGGACTAGCGGGGGTAGAGACCCAGTACTTC.

J is TRBJ2-5 and V is TRBV5-1; D gene uncertain. The CDR3 length is 11 residues. CDR1 is SGHRS, CDR2 YFSETQ, per germline. Trimming left V 4 bases short and J 2 bases short, with 3 bases between. In nucleotides, the CDR3 is TGCGCCAGCAGCCAGCAAGAGACCCAGTACTTC. It is translated as CASSQQETQYF.

The chain has TRBV28 and TRBJ2-7, with 8 positions matching TRBD1. The CDR3 has 15 amino acids. Germline V CDR1 and CDR2: MDHEN, SYDVKM. V was pared by 5 bases and J by 4 bases, with 10 bases of the junction left unmatched. The CDR3 DNA reads TGTGCCAGCAGTACATCGACAGGGGCTAAGTACGAGCAGTACTTC. It encodes CASSTSTGAKYEQYF.

V and J are TRBV5-6 and TRBJ1-1; 9 nucleotides line up with TRBD1. V lost 4 bases to trimming and J lost 2 bases; unmatched junction nucleotides: 3. The CDR3 runs 14 residues. CDR1 is SGHDT, CDR2 YYEEEE, per germline. CDR3 coding DNA: TGTGCCAGCAGCGATACAGGGGGCAACACTGAAGCTTTCTTT. Translated, it gives CASSDTGGNTEAFF.

The sample holds one count of this clone. The chain uses TRBV4-3 and TRBJ2-5; possibly TRBD2 for D (5 bases). V lost 0 bases, J lost 3 bases, and 11 bases lay in between. CDR1 is LGHNA and CDR2 is YSLEER in the germline V gene. This CDR3 is 15 amino acids long. The DNA for the CDR3 is TGCGCCAGCAGCCAAGATCCTCGGGGAGAAGAGACCCAGTACTTC. Encoded protein: CASSQDPRGEETQYF.

The chain is built from TRBV19 and TRBJ2-2; D perhaps matches TRBD1 (6 bases). This CDR3 comprises 15 residues. The V gene's germline CDR1 is LNHDA and CDR2 SQIVND (reference sequence). V dropped 5 bases and J dropped 2 bases, with 12 bases sitting between them. The CDR3, as DNA: TGTGCCAGTAGTTCGGCAGGGGTTAACACCGGGGAGCTGTTTTTT. It specifies CASSSAGVNTGELFF.

V is TRBV29-1 and J is TRBJ2-1, with 8 bases that match TRBD1. The CDR3 extends over 17 amino acids. Germline loops: CDR1 SQVTM, CDR2 ANQGSEA. V dropped 1 base and J dropped 4; count of bases not matched to a gene: 12. CDR3 region: CSVEGPRGRRGYNEQFF. The CDR3 DNA reads TGCAGCGTTGAAGGACCCAGGGGGCGAAGGGGTTACAATGAGCAGTTCTTC.

The rearrangement links TRBV5-1 to TRBJ1-3; 9 bases align to TRBD1. This CDR3 has 21 amino acids. The V gene end was trimmed by 6 bases and the J gene end by 0 bases; junction bases not matched to a gene: 22. The V gene's germline CDR1 is SGHRS and CDR2 YFSETQ. The CDR3 DNA reads TGCGCCAGCACCTGGGGATTGCTGGGACAGGGTCTGATAAGCTCTGGAAACACCATATATTTT. It is translated as CASTWGLLGQGLISSGNTIYF. The full variable domain, with the rest looked up from reference TRBV5-1 and TRBJ1-3, is KAGVTQTPRYLIKTRGQQVTLSCSPISGHRSVSWYQQTPGQGLQFLFEYFSETQRNKGNFPGRFSGRQFSNSRSEMNVSTLELGDSALYLCASTWGLLGQGLISSGNTIYFGEGSWLTVV.

About this clone itself: One junction end disagrees with the germline gene, perhaps due to a read error. This chain links TRBV18 with TRBJ1-5; D remains ambiguous. Germline V gene data show CDR1 as KGHSH and CDR2 as LQKENI. The CDR3 is 15 residues long. CDR3 amino acids: CASSPLGSGNQPQHF. CDR3 coding DNA: TGTGCCAGCTCCCCACTGGGGAGCGGAAATCAGCCCCAGCATTTT.

The V call is TRBV28, the J call TRBJ1-1; no clear D. With 4 bases removed from V and 6 bases from J, the gap between germline ends came to 15 bases. This CDR3 spans 14 amino acids. Germline V gives CDR1 MDHEN, CDR2 SYDVKM. CDR3 in amino acids: CASSSGVGFAEAFF. The CDR3 DNA is TGTGCCAGCAGTTCCGGGGTTGGATTTGCTGAAGCTTTCTTT.